Included here is one TCR beta chain sequence, with context. Its antigen has not been determined. No base-level quality is on record; no much larger clone is a single base apart. These data are taken from a study of blood T cell repertoires in COVID-19 (dated by TCRdb to about 2020). With regard to the full study: Collaborator samples came from the United States, Italy and Spain and covered acute and convalescent phases of COVID-19. Where available, HLA class I and class II types were taken from metadata supplied by the sample provider and were not determined by assay-based typing. The sample metadata nearly always contained a de-identified subject ID, COVID-19 status, age in years and sex. Subjects who had been exposed to COVID-19, were actively infected with it, or had recovered from it provided the deeply sampled blood TCRbeta repertoires that made up the dataset. The prospective study material was composed of cDNA or gDNA derived from T cells, B-cell-depleted T cells, or PBMCs. The repertoires were released in a freely available public database intended as a resource for research on the immune response to SARS-CoV-2. The samples were drawn from two sources: the first 160 participants of the ongoing ImmuneRACE study, and fewer than 1,500 subjects contributed by 6 global collaborators. Study-level results and caveats: The amount of clinical and demographic metadata varied by source and participant and was provided uncurated.

TCRbeta CDR3 regions were amplified from genomic DNA by means of the immunoSEQ Assay, a bias-controlled multiplex PCR. The source study handled its data this way. The number of nucleated cells in each sample was estimated from the amplification of reference gene primers within the assay. Sequence reads were collapsed and filtered to measure the absolute abundance of every unique TCRbeta CDR3 rearrangement. Productive Simpson clonality was computed per sample as the square root of Simpson's diversity index over productive rearrangements. TCRdb took this table from immuneACCESS and kept in-frame rearrangements with V and J called. Such tables lack part of the clones; where checked against another copy, unresolved V genes explain under half of the gap, and the rest is unexplained. V, J and clone size reflect that table, while D and trimming were determined from the DNA. The sample includes about 120,000 clones, with approximately 74% observed a single time. Clones ranked in the top ten supply more than 5.5% of the sample.

CDR1 and CDR2, per the germline V gene (reference sequence), are LGHDT and YNNKEL. Including cysteine and phenylalanine, the CDR3 has 14 amino acids. Of the read, only the CDR3 DNA is kept; its 42 bases are in frame from base 1. At the junction V is shortened by 5 bases and J by 8 bases, with 16 bases in between. The collaborating institutions used their own protocols to collect whole blood in K2EDTA tubes. For TCRbeta analysis, collaborators shipped samples as frozen whole blood, isolated PBMCs, or DNA extracted from either of those sample types. This sequence uses TRBV3-1 (or the pseudogene TRBV3-2) and TRBJ2-1, and perhaps TRBD2 as D gene, on 6 matching bases. The sample consisted of peripheral blood. The sequence came from a man in his sixties with acute or convalescent COVID-19. The CDR3 corresponds to CASSARDSLHEQFF. The base sequence is TGTGCCAGCAGCGCAAGGGACTCCCTGCATGAGCAGTTCTTC.